This T cell receptor (beta chain) was observed in a study of blood T cell repertoires in COVID-19. About the study: Acute-phase and convalescent COVID-19 samples originated in the United States, Italy and Spain.

Repertoires were generated with immunoSEQ multiplex PCR, while TCRdb's copy carries only in-frame clones and drops some. Of around 280,000 clones detected, 85% to 90% appear once; the ten largest clones hold around 10%. The germline CDR1 and CDR2 sequences are WSHSY and SAAADI. With 5 bases removed from V and 4 bases from J, the gap between germline ends came to 9 bases. The CDR3 length is 13 residues. The chain employs TRBV10-2 and TRBJ1-3; D gene ambiguous. This sequence was found in a young woman with COVID-19, enrolled during active disease. Specimen: peripheral blood. CDR3 nucleotide sequence: TGCGCCAGCAGTCCAACTTTGGGAAACACCATATATTTT. Encoded protein: CASSPTLGNTIYF.